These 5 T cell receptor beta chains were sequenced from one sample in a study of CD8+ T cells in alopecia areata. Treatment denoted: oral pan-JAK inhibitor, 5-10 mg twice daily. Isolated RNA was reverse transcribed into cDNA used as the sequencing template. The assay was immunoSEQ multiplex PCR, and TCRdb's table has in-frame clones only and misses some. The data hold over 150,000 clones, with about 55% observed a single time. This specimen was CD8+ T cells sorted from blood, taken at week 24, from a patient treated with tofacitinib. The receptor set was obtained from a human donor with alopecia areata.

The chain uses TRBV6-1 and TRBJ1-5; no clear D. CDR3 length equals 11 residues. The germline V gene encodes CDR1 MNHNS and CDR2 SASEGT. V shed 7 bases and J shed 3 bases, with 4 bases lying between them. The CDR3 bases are TGTGCCAGCACTACCAATCAGCCCCAGCATTTT. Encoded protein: CASTTNQPQHF.

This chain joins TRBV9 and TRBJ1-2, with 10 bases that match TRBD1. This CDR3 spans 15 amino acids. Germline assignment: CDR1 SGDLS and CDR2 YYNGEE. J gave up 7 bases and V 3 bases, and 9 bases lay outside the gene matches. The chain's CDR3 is CASSAGTGVRSGYTF. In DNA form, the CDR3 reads TGTGCCAGCAGCGCCGGGACAGGGGTTCGCAGTGGCTACACCTTC. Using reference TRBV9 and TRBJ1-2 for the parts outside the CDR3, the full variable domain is DSGVTQTPKHLITATGQRVTLRCSPRSGDLSVYWYQQSLDQGLQFLIQYYNGEERAKGNILERFSAQQFPDLHSELNLSSLELGDSALYFCASSAGTGVRSGYTFGSGTRLTVV.

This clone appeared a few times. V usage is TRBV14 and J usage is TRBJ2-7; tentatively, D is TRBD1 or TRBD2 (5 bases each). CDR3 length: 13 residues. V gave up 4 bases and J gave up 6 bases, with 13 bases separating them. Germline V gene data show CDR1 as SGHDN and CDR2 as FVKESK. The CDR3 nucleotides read TGTGCCAGCAGCCCCGCAACAGGAGGCGAGCAGTACTTC. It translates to CASSPATGGEQYF.

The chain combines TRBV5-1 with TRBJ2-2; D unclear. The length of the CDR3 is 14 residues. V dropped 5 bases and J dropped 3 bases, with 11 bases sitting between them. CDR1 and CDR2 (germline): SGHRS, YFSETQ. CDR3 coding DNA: TGCGCCAGCAGTTCCACAACGGACACCGGGGAGCTGTTTTTT. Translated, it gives CASSSTTDTGELFF.

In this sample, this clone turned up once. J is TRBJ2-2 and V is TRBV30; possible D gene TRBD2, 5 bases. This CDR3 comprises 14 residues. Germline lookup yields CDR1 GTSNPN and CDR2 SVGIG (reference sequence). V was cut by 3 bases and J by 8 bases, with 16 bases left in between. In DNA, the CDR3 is TGTGCCTGGAGCAAGGACTCCGGTCAGGGGGAGCTGTTTTTT. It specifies CAWSKDSGQGELFF.